This T cell receptor (beta chain) appears in the sequencing data of a study of cytomegalovirus exposure and HLA in healthy donors (dated by TCRdb to about 2017). Context from the whole study: An earlier analysis of under 600 of the donors reported about 250 Gb of sequence data and around 110 million unique TCR beta sequences from 150 million to 200 million T cells. An early release that covered around 590 HLA-typed donors contained approximately 300 gigabases of sequencing data and tens of millions of unique TCR sequences. Of the roughly 400 genotyped donors, about 84% fell in the genetic ancestry cluster associated with self-reported Caucasian donors. The study was designed to test whether signatures of past pathogen exposure could be identified by cataloging public T cell receptors. The study profiled the T cell repertoires of about 640 subjects by immunosequencing and related them to cytomegalovirus serostatus. A separate validation cohort of roughly 120 different subjects was used in addition to the approximately 610-subject first cohort. High-throughput TCR immunosequencing, statistical association of individual TCRs with disease status, and machine learning were combined to predict cytomegalovirus infection status. A later analysis re-analyzed previously published TCR beta repertoires from 500 to 700 donors and added high-resolution HLA genotyping to study TCR occurrence patterns. Rather than drawing on any new phenotypic data, the later analysis identified candidate immune exposures from TCR beta sequences and the way those sequences occurred across donors. In an earlier analysis of more than 550 of the donors, high-throughput TCR beta sequencing was used to judge whether each TCR beta V gene segment behaved as functional or pseudogenic. Donor age, sex, ethnicity and CMV serostatus were compiled together with the repertoire data. Genome-wide SNP genotypes for about three fifths of the roughly 700 donors were used in a later genetic analysis, which treated that subset as a discovery cohort. Every repertoire in the discovery cohort had been generated on one and the same sequencing platform. HLA typing included class I and class II loci at four-digit resolution. The number of typed donors differed by locus: 629-630 for A, B, C, DRB1 and DQB1; approximately 540 for DQA1; around 580 for DPA1; and roughly 470 for DPB1. About five DR-DQ haplotypes were treated as single units for association and clustering because of strong linkage in the cohort. On average, roughly 240,000 unique TCR beta nucleotide sequences were sequenced per donor among about 400 genotyped donors of the cohort, with roughly 20% of those sequences being non-productive. Summary of the overall study and its limitations: In the study, some 180 TCR beta chains were listed as associated with cytomegalovirus. In a later analysis, most CMV-associated TCR beta chains were found to appear HLA-restricted, with HLA associations seemingly driven largely by CMV exposure. Strong co-occurrence of HLA alleles, especially DR and DQ, made assigning TCR associations to individual alleles difficult. This cohort had only TCR beta chains sequenced, and the lack of alpha or paired-chain data limited which features could be detected. Presence/absence analyses assumed roughly uniform sequencing depth across donors, an assumption that may not hold. For the cohort, immune exposure information was limited to CMV serostatus. A later analysis found that TCR association rates varied across HLA loci, with DRB1 alleles showing the most associated TCRs and HLA-C alleles the fewest. Compared with equally common non-associated chains, HLA-associated TCR beta chains in a later analysis were more clonally expanded and had lower generation probabilities. A later genetic analysis reported fewer N-insertions in productive TCRs among donors in an Asian-associated ancestry cluster than the approximately 700-donor mean. In a later analysis, 16,951 TCR beta sequences were associated with specific HLA alleles at a false discovery rate of 0.05. A later analysis reported that several top co-occurrence clusters appeared linked to parvovirus B19, influenza, CMV and Epstein-Barr virus. Because counts were too low, about 18 rarely observed V segments, including chromosome 9 orphons, were excluded from the earlier analysis of around 590 of the donors. It was suggested by the authors that the approach could potentially be generalized to other disease states and immunological phenotypes. The sequencing pipeline was judged likely to have produced a cluster of highly shared sequence variants as a technical artifact. The classifier was reported to diagnose cytomegalovirus status with high specificity and sensitivity in both the original cohort and the validation cohort. A few of the identified cytomegalovirus-associated TCR beta chains were confirmed in vitro to be specific for cytomegalovirus antigens. HLA typing was unavailable for some donors at each locus, so association tests used only the typed subset. A further reported finding was that TCR beta sequences accurately predicted the HLA-A and HLA-B alleles for most subjects in the first cohort. The 87-base-pair reads could not distinguish some IMGT-functional V segments, including TRBV6-2 and TRBV6-3, so those segments were excluded. V-gene and J-gene trimming of TCR beta chains was associated with a missense DCLRE1C variant in a later genetic analysis, and the association was replicated in an independent cohort. In an earlier analysis of some 500 of the donors, most TCR beta V segments were observed in productive rearrangements about 87% or about 30% of the time, broadly matching IMGT annotations. Most TCR sequences were seen in very few donors, while some public TCRs were found in many individuals. Linkage disequilibrium might explain the correlated functional status among segregating V segments, but an unknown experimental factor could not be excluded.

Receptor amplification or capture employed the immunoSEQ multiplex PCR assay. A mixture of 60 forward primers for TCR Vbeta segments and 13 reverse primers for TCR Jbeta segments was used in the multiplex PCR. The CDR3 region of rearranged TCR beta genes was amplified from genomic DNA with a multiplex PCR assay. Amplified TCR beta libraries were sequenced as 87-base-pair reads on the Illumina HiSeq System. The authors processed their data as follows. Across the 500 to 850 repertoires, a later analysis counted approximately 83 million unique TCR beta chains, approximately 10 million of which were shared by at least two donors. Raw reads were error-corrected and collapsed into unique sequences with a nearest-neighbor algorithm that merged closely related sequences to remove PCR and sequencing errors. To assign V, D and J gene segments, CDR3 sequences were aligned to IMGT reference sequences. For a sequence to be retained, a match of at least six nucleotides was required to both a V gene segment and a J gene segment. A rearrangement was called productive if the CDR3 had no stop codons and remained in frame with V and J, and every other rearrangement was called non-productive. Following IMGT convention, CDR3 was defined as the stretch from the second conserved V-encoded cysteine to the conserved J-encoded phenylalanine. The earlier analysis of some 600 of the donors excluded sequences that lacked an unambiguous match to a single V gene segment. In an earlier analysis of around 600 of the donors, V segments were called functional above 56.7% productive rearrangements and were called segregating when the between-donor standard deviation exceeded 5%. A statistical classification framework was built for diagnosing cytomegalovirus status from the catalog of TCR beta chain sequences. In a later analysis, V and J genes were assigned by comparing TCR nucleotide sequences against IMGT/GENE-DB human TR gene sequences. A later analysis assigned CDR3 sequences and most-parsimonious VDJ recombination scenarios with the TCRdist pipeline. A later analysis defined each TCR beta chain by its CDR3 amino acid sequence plus V-gene family, and excluded reads lacking a unique V-gene family. As a way to deal with suspected cross-contamination and a sequencing artifact, a later analysis dropped 592 nucleotide sequences that were highly shared and had low generation probability. In a later analysis, a clonal expansion index for each public chain was calculated from normalized within-repertoire ranks of inferred template counts. Generation probabilities in a later analysis came from a VDJ recombination model fitted to out-of-frame rearrangements, and those results were checked against IGoR. A later analysis scored TCR-TCR, TCR-HLA and TCR-CMV co-occurrence with hypergeometric tests, applying a repertoire-size bias correction to TCR pairs. In a later analysis, false discovery rates were estimated by permuting HLA or CMV assignments 20 times. In a later analysis, co-occurring TCRs were grouped with DBSCAN, and TCRdist sequence similarity was added when clustering was performed within HLA-allele-positive subsets. Repertoires with fewer than 30,000 or more than 120,000 public chains were left out of co-occurrence clustering, as were a handful of repertoires with anomalous nucleotide sharing. Sourced from immuneACCESS, this table was stored by TCRdb with only in-frame sequences that have V and J called. A share of the clones is absent; for the studies checked, an unresolved V gene accounts for under half, and the remainder has no known explanation. For V, J and clone size, that table is used; D and trimming come from the DNA. This sample has around 160,000 clones in its table, and about 80% of those were observed once. The ten biggest clones cover about 9.1% of the sample.

V is pared back by 0 bases and J by 0 bases, with 12 bases lying between the germline termini. The CDR3 covers 17 residues, taking in both the cysteine and the phenylalanine. Just the 51-base CDR3 DNA is kept, in frame starting at base 1. CDR1 and CDR2, per the germline V gene, are SGHVS and FNYEAQ. The cohort consisted of approximately 670 healthy bone marrow donors. Cohort members were all nominally healthy when sampled, although unrecorded immune exposures were likely present. The donor was CMV seropositive and belonged to the group of about 290 seropositive cohort members. A peripheral blood sample was provided by each donor, and peripheral blood mononuclear cells were used for TCR beta sequencing. The Qiagen DNeasy Blood Extraction Kit was used to extract genomic DNA from the blood cell samples. For this clone: This receptor's antigen is unknown. Base-call qualities are not available, and no considerably larger clone is one nucleotide away.

Sequenced material: PBMCs. The rearrangement combines TRBV7-6 with TRBJ1-3, with the D segment identity uncertain. The TCR originated in a man aged 18 to 29 in good health and CMV-seropositive. The CDR3 protein: CASSLAPLPSSGNTIYF. In nucleotides, the sequence is TGTGCCAGCAGCTTAGCCCCACTCCCTAGCTCTGGAAACACCATATATTTT.